One sample yielded the 10 T cell receptor beta chains listed below, sequenced in a study of shared clonotypes between healthy human individuals. Cells designated naive CD8 were CD45RO-negative and were positively selected for CCR7, with terminally differentiated effector memory CD45RA+ cells excluded. TCRdb's table, derived via immunoSEQ multiplex PCR, lists solely in-frame clones and lacks some. The sample shows about 2.1 million clones, roughly 95% of them seen only once. The specimen was naive CD8+ T cells from PBMCs. The receptor source for this set is a man younger than 30 in good health. Some clones in this sample may be carry-over from other donors' samples.

The genes are TRBV27 and TRBJ1-2, with 8 bases aligning to TRBD1. The V and J ends lost 8 bases and 7 bases, in that order; junction bases with no gene match: 9. Germline V gene lookup returns CDR1 MNHEY and CDR2 SMNVEV (reference sequence). This CDR3 contains 13 residues. The CDR3 sequence: CASRDRGLAGYTF. Here the CDR3 DNA reads TGTGCCAGCCGCGACAGGGGATTGGCTGGCTACACCTTC.

The chain joins TRBV7-8 to TRBJ2-7; 10 bases are shared with TRBD1. The CDR3 sequence is 16 residues long. Germline trimming cut 5 bases from V and 1 base from J; bases unmatched to any gene: 8. Germline V gives CDR1 SGHVS, CDR2 FQNEAQ. CDR3 DNA sequence: TGTGCCAGCAGCACGTATACGGGACAGGGGTCCTACGAGCAGTACTTC. It encodes CASSTYTGQGSYEQYF.

The rearrangement joins TRBV5-1 to TRBJ2-5; D gene unclear. Germline V gene data show CDR1 as SGHRS and CDR2 as YFSETQ. This CDR3 is 15 amino acids long. The V gene lost 1 base and the J gene lost 1 base, with 11 bases spanning the gap. The CDR3 spells CASSLPETLQETQYF. CDR3 sequence (DNA): TGCGCCAGCAGCTTGCCAGAAACTCTCCAAGAGACCCAGTACTTC. Variable domain in full (rest from reference TRBV5-1 and TRBJ2-5): KAGVTQTPRYLIKTRGQQVTLSCSPISGHRSVSWYQQTPGQGLQFLFEYFSETQRNKGNFPGRFSGRQFSNSRSEMNVSTLELGDSALYLCASSLPETLQETQYFGPGTRLLVL.

The chain links TRBV9 to TRBJ2-2; D is uncertain. With 0 bases removed from V and 2 bases from J, the gap between germline ends came to 8 bases. The V gene's germline CDR1 is SGDLS and CDR2 YYNGEE. This CDR3 spans 15 amino acids. The CDR3 DNA follows: TGTGCCAGCAGCGTAGGTTCGATTAACACCGGGGAGCTGTTTTTT. Amino acids: CASSVGSINTGELFF.

The rearrangement joins TRBV9 to TRBJ2-5; 9 bases are a match to TRBD1. The junction had 11 bases not matched to a gene; V was cut back by 3 bases and J by 5 bases. CDR3 length: 16 residues. Germline V lookup: CDR1 SGDLS, CDR2 YYNGEE. CDR3 amino acids: CASSAYLQGARETQYF. CDR3 DNA: TGTGCCAGCAGCGCCTACCTACAGGGGGCGCGGGAGACCCAGTACTTC.

This chain connects TRBV28 to TRBJ1-5, with D perhaps TRBD1 (5 bases). The germline gives CDR1 MDHEN, CDR2 SYDVKM. V was pared by 6 bases and J by 4 bases, with 19 bases between. CDR3 length: 16 amino acids. The DNA of the CDR3 is TGTGCCAGCAGGCTTAAGGCGGGGGTCCGGAATCAGCCCCAGCATTTT. The encoded protein is CASRLKAGVRNQPQHF.

The rearrangement uses TRBV7-9 and TRBJ2-1; 8 bases are shared with TRBD1. CDR1 is SEHNR, CDR2 FQNEAQ, per germline (reference sequence). After removal of 5 bases from V and 6 bases from J, the junction contained 6 bases not matched to a gene. This CDR3 has 14 amino acids. Here the CDR3 DNA reads TGTGCCAGCAGCCCAAAGGACAGGGCCAATGAGCAGTTCTTC. Its translation: CASSPKDRANEQFF.

This clone was counted between two and nine times. V usage is TRBV6-5 and J usage is TRBJ1-1, with D possibly matching TRBD1 (5 bases). The length of the CDR3 is 15 residues. V was cut by 2 bases and J by 4 bases, with 14 bases left in between. CDR1 is MNHEY, CDR2 SVGAGI, per germline. The CDR3 coding sequence is TGTGCCAGCAGTTACAGGGGCCCTGGGGTCACTGAAGCTTTCTTT. It is translated as CASSYRGPGVTEAFF.

The chain joins TRBV7-8 to TRBJ2-5; perhaps D is TRBD1 or TRBD2 (6 bases each). Germline-derived CDR1 and CDR2 are SGHVS and FQNEAQ. The V gene lost 6 bases and the J gene lost 5 bases, with 19 bases spanning the gap. The CDR3 has 15 amino acids. This CDR3 reads CASREEGVARETQYF. In DNA form, the CDR3 reads TGTGCCAGCAGGGAGGAGGGGGTGGCGCGCGAGACCCAGTACTTC.

The chain has TRBV14 and TRBJ1-2; D not resolved. Per germline, CDR1 SGHDN and CDR2 FVKESK. The CDR3 is made up of 14 amino acids. V dropped 7 bases and J dropped 4 bases, with 16 bases sitting between them. CDR3 protein: CASTPVWGSYGYTF. Here the CDR3 DNA reads TGTGCCAGCACCCCGGTGTGGGGAAGCTATGGCTACACCTTC.